What follows are 12 T cell receptor beta chains derived from one specimen sequenced in a study of prognosis after radiotherapy for stage I lung cancer. TCR beta CDR3 amplification from genomic DNA was performed by two-round multiplex PCR. Primers specific to each TRBV and TRBJ gene drove first-round PCR. TCRdb re-called the multiplex PCR reads with MiXCR, one entry per CDR3 protein. The data show about 31,000 distinct CDR3 sequences, approximately 39% seen once. The source material was PBMCs, sampled before or after stereotactic body radiation therapy (not recorded which). The receptors originated from a donor at least 50 years old with non-small cell lung cancer.

V usage is TRBV27 and J usage is TRBJ1-2; 8 bases align to TRBD1. CDR1 and CDR2 from the germline V gene are MNHEY and SMNVEV (reference sequence). Germline trimming cut 5 bases from V and 13 bases from J; bases unmatched to any gene: 9. The CDR3 runs to 12 residues. CDR3 loop: CASSPGTGRLTF. The CDR3, as DNA: TGTGCCAGCAGTCCCGGGACAGGACGGCTCACCTTC.

As to this clonotype: An end of the junction does not agree with germline; a read error may underlie this. The chain has TRBV28 and TRBJ2-6; D not resolved. Germline V CDR1 and CDR2: MDHEN, SYDVKM. This CDR3 region has 18 residues. CDR3 protein: CASSLNACGPSGANVLTF. The CDR3 DNA reads TGTGCCAGCAGTTTAAATGCCTGTGGACCATCTGGTGCCAACGTCCTGACTTTC.

This clonotype is a singleton in its sample. V and J are TRBV7-6 and TRBJ2-1; D is uncertain. V was pared by 5 bases and J by 5 bases, with 13 bases between. The CDR3 sequence is 14 residues long. Germline V lookup: CDR1 SGHVS, CDR2 FNYEAQ. The CDR3 region is CASSGLGYNNEQFF. For the CDR3, the DNA is TGTGCCAGCAGCGGCCTGGGTTACAACAATGAGCAGTTCTTC.

This clonotype was seen at least ten times. The CDR3 is CASSYPQTSGSYRSYNEQFF. The CDR3 DNA reads as TGTGCCAGCAGTTACCCCCAGACTAGCGGGAGTTATCGCTCCTACAATGAGCAGTTCTTC. V is TRBV6-2 or TRBV6-3 and J is TRBJ2-1, with 12 bases that match TRBD2. J gave up 0 bases and V 2 bases, and 11 bases lay outside the gene matches. CDR1 MNHEY and CDR2 SVGEGT come from the germline V gene. There are 20 residues in the CDR3.

This clonotype was detected ten times or more. The chain carries TRBV6-2 or TRBV6-3 and TRBJ1-4; possible D gene TRBD1, 5 bases. V was pared by 6 bases and J by 7 bases, with 12 bases between. Germline CDR1 MNHEY, CDR2 SVGEGT. This CDR3 contains 13 residues. In DNA, the CDR3 is TGTGCCAGCAGAGACAGCCTTGGTGAAAAACTGTTTTTT. It is translated as CASRDSLGEKLFF.

Note on this clonotype: One junction end disagrees with the germline gene, perhaps due to a read error. The V gene is TRBV30, the J gene TRBJ1-2; no firm D call. The CDR3 consists of 13 residues. From germline, CDR1 is GTSNPN and CDR2 SVGIG (reference sequence). As DNA, the CDR3 is TGTGCCTGGAGGCGGCAGTCGCTCTATGTCTACACCTTC. Translating it yields CAWRRQSLYVYTF.

The chain has TRBV27 and TRBJ2-2; D is undetermined. This CDR3 has 15 residues. Per the germline V gene, CDR1 is MNHEY and CDR2 is SMNVEV (reference sequence). V gave up 0 bases and J gave up 8 bases, with 13 bases separating them. Here the CDR3 DNA reads TGTGCCAGCAGTTTATCCCCCTTAGTGGTTGGGGAGCTGTTTTTT. Its protein is CASSLSPLVVGELFF.

This clonotype was observed many times. The V call is TRBV6-1, the J call TRBJ2-7; 12 bases line up with TRBD2. The CDR3 extends over 14 amino acids. Trimming at V came to 6 bases and at J to 3 bases, leaving 3 bases not matched to a gene. Germline CDR1 is MNHNS and CDR2 is SASEGT. The CDR3 reads CASRGLAGGYEQYF. Here the CDR3 DNA reads TGTGCCAGCAGGGGACTAGCGGGTGGCTACGAGCAGTACTTC.

The gene calls are TRBV2 and TRBJ2-1, with 15 nucleotides matching TRBD2. The CDR3 sequence is 15 residues long. V shed 6 bases and J 8 bases; nucleotides not matched to a gene: 5. Germline V gene data show CDR1 as SNHLY and CDR2 as FYNNEI. The CDR3 reads CASREGLAGGDEQFF. Here the CDR3 DNA reads TGTGCCAGCAGGGAGGGACTAGCGGGAGGAGATGAGCAGTTCTTC. Looking up the rest from reference TRBV2 and TRBJ2-1 gives the full variable domain: EPEVTQTPSHQVTQMGQEVILRCVPISNHLYFYWYRQILGQKVEFLVSFYNNEISEKSEIFDDQFSVERPDGSNFTLKIRSTKLEDSAMYFCASREGLAGGDEQFFGPGTRLTVL.

This clonotype was recorded many times. The chain recombines TRBV18 with TRBJ2-5; 9 bases agree with TRBD1. The CDR3 is 16 amino acids. From germline, CDR1 is KGHSH and CDR2 LQKENI. V lost 3 bases, J lost 1 base, and 6 bases stayed unmatched. CDR3 amino acids: CASSPPGQGGQETQYF. The DNA of the CDR3 is TGTGCCAGCTCACCTCCGGGACAGGGTGGCCAAGAGACCCAGTACTTC.

The chain joins TRBV20-1 to TRBJ2-7, with a possible D match to TRBD2 (6 bases). The germline V gene has CDR1 DFQATT and CDR2 SNEGSKA (reference sequence). The CDR3 is made up of 13 amino acids. The V end lost 5 bases, the J end lost 2 bases, and 13 bases lay between the germline ends. The CDR3 coding sequence is TGCAGTGCTCCGACTAGATCCGCCTACGAGCAGTACTTC. Its translation: CSAPTRSAYEQYF.

This clonotype was counted ten times or more. The CDR3 spells CASSQVSFREFERALHF. The CDR3 DNA follows: TGCGCCAGCAGCCAAGTGTCATTCAGGGAGTTCGAGAGGGCCCTCCACTTT. This chain joins TRBV4-1 and TRBJ1-6; D is possibly TRBD1 (5 bases). V was shortened by 1 base and J by 14 bases, with 24 bases between the two germline ends. CDR3 length: 17 amino acids. CDR1 MGHRA and CDR2 YSYEKL come from the germline V gene.